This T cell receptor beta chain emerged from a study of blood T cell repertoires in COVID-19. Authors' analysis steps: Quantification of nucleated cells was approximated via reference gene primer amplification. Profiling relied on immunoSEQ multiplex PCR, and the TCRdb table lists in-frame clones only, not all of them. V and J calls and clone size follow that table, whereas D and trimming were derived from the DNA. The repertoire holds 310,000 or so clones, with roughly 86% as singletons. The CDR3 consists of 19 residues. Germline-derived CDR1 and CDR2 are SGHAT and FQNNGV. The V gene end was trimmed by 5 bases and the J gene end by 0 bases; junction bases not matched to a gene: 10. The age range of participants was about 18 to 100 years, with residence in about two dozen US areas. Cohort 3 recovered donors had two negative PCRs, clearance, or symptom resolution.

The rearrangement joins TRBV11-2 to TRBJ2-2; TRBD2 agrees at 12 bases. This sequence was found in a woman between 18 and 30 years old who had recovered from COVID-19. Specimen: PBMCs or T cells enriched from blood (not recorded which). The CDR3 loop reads CASSPTSGGIFTNTGELFF. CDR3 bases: TGTGCCAGCAGCCCCACTAGCGGGGGGATCTTCACGAACACCGGGGAGCTGTTTTTT.